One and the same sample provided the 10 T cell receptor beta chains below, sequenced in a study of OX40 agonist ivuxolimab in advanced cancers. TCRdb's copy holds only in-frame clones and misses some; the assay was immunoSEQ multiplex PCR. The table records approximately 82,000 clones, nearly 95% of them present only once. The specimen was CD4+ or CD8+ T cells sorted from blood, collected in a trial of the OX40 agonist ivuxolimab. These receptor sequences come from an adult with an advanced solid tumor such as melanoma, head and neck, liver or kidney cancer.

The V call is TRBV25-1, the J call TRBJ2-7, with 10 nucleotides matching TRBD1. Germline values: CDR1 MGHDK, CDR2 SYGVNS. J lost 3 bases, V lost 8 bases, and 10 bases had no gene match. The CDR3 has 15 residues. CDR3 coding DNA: TGTGCCAGCGGCCCGGGACAGGGGTTGATCTACGAGCAGTACTTC. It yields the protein CASGPGQGLIYEQYF.

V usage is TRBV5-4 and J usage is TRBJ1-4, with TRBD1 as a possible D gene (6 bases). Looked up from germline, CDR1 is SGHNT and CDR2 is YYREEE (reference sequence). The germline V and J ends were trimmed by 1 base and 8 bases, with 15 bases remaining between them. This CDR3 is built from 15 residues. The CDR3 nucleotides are TGTGCCAGCAGCTTGATGGGGGGCTTGGGAGAAAAACTGTTTTTT. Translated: CASSLMGGLGEKLFF.

This CDR3 reads CASSLGGRRNTIYF. CDR3 nucleotide sequence: TGTGCCAGCAGCTTAGGGGGGAGGAGAAACACCATATATTTT. The rearrangement joins TRBV7-8 to TRBJ1-3; D perhaps matches TRBD1 (5 bases). V was shortened by 1 base and J by 5 bases, with 9 bases between the two germline ends. The germline V gene encodes CDR1 SGHVS and CDR2 FQNEAQ. CDR3 length equals 14 residues.

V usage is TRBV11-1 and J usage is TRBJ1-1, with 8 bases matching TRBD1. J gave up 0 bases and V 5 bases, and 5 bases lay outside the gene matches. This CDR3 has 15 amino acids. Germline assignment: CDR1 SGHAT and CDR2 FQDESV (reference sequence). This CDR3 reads CASSPPTGVNTEAFF. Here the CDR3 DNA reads TGTGCCAGCAGCCCCCCGACAGGGGTGAACACTGAAGCTTTCTTT.

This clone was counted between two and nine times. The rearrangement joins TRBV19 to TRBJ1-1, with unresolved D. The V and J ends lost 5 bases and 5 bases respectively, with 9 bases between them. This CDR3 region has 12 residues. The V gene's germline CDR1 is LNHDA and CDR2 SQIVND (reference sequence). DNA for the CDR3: TGTGCCAGTAGTGCCGGGCAGACTGAAGCTTTCTTT. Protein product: CASSAGQTEAFF.

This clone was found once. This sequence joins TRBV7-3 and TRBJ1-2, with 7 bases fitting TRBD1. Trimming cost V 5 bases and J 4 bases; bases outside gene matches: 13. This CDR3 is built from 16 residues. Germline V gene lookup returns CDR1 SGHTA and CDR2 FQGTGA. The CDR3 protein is CASSLPPTGTRYGYTF. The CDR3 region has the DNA TGTGCCAGCAGCCTCCCGCCGACAGGGACCCGCTATGGCTACACCTTC.

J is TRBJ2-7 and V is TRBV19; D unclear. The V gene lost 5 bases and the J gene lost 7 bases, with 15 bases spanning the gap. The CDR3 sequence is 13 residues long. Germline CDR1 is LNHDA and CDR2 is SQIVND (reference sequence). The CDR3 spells CASSPGLWGEQYF. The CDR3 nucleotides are TGTGCCAGTAGTCCCGGTTTGTGGGGAGAGCAGTACTTC.

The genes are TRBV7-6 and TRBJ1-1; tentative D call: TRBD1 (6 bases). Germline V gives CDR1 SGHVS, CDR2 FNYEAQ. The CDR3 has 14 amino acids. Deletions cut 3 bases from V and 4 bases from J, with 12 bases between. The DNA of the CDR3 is TGTGCCAGCAGCTTGGGGGCGGTGAGCACTGAAGCTTTCTTT. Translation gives CASSLGAVSTEAFF. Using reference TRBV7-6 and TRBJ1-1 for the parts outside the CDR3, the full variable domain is GAGVSQSPRYKVTKRGQDVALRCDPISGHVSLYWYRQALGQGPEFLTYFNYEAQQDKSGLPNDRFSAERPEGSISTLTIQRTEQRDSAMYRCASSLGAVSTEAFFGQGTRLTVV.

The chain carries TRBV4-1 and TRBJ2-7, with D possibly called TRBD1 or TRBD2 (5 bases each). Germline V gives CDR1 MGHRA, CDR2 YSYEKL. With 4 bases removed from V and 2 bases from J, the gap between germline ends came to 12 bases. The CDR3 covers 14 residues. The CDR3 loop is CASSPRDGTYEQYF. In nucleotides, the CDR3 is TGCGCCAGCAGCCCCCGGGACGGGACCTACGAGCAGTACTTC.

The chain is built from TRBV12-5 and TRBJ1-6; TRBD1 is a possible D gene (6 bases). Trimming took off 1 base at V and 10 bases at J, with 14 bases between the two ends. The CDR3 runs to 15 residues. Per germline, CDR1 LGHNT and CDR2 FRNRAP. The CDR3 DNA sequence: TGTGCTAGTGGTTTGGGTCGGGGGGCTTGGTCACCCCTCCACTTT. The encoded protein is CASGLGRGAWSPLHF.